Sequencing of this T cell receptor beta chain was carried out in a study of cytomegalovirus exposure and HLA in healthy donors. The V end was cut by 5 bases, the J end by 4 bases, with 9 bases between. The CDR3 spans 11 residues. CDR1 and CDR2 (germline): SQVTM, ANQGSEA. In regard to this clone: Its antigen is not known. In the same sample, other DNA sequences code for this CDR3.

The study's findings and limits: A later analysis found most CMV-associated TCR beta chains apparently HLA-restricted. Later findings reportedly placed an Asian-associated ancestry cluster below the 666-donor mean for N-insertions.

The PCR used 60 Vbeta and 13 Jbeta primers. Authors' methods: There were around 80 million unique TCR beta chains by a later count, and around 10 million of them were shared. Sequencing was performed with immunoSEQ multiplex PCR; in TCRdb, only in-frame clones are kept and a portion is missing. V, J and clone size are taken as reported in that table, and D and trimming were inferred from the DNA itself. Of roughly 100,000 clones detected, about three quarters appear once; the ten largest clones hold 5.8%. This sequence originates from a man in his sixties in good health and CMV-seropositive. The material sequenced was PBMCs. The V call is TRBV29-1, the J call TRBJ2-7, with D possibly being TRBD1 (6 bases). CDR3 sequence reads: CSVLQGYEQYF. CDR3 nucleotides: TGCAGCGTTCTACAGGGTTACGAGCAGTACTTC.